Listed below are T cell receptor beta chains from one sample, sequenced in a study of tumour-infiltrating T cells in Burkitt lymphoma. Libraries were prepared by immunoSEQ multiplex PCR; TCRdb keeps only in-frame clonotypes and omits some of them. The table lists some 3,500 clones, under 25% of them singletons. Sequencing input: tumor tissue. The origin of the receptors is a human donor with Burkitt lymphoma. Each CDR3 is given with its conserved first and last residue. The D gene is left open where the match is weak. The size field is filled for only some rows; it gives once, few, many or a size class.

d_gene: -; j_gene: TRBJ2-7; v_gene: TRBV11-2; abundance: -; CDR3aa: CASRSRGGGSFIYEQYF; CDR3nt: TGTGCCAGCAGATCCCGGGGAGGGGGCTCGTTCATCTACGAGCAGTACTTC
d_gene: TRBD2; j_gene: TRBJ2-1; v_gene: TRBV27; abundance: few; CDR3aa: CASIQLGTSGSEGEQFF; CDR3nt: TGTGCCAGCATTCAACTCGGGACTAGCGGGAGTGAAGGTGAGCAGTTCTTC
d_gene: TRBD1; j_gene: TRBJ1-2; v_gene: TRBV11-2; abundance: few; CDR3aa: CASSLGTGDHF; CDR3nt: TGTGCCAGCAGCTTGGGGACAGGGGACCACTTC
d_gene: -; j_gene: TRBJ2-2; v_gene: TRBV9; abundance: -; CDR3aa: CASSVGDSGNTGELFF; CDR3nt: TGTGCCAGCAGCGTAGGCGATAGCGGTAACACCGGGGAGCTGTTTTTT
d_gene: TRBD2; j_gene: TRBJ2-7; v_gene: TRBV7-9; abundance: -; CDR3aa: CASSLGGLAVSSYEQYF; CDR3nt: TGTGCCAGCAGCTTAGGTGGACTAGCGGTGAGCTCCTACGAGCAGTACTTC
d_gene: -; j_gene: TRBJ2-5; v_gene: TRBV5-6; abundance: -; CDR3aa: CASSLLGQKEAQYF; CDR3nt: TGTGCCAGCAGCCTACTCGGACAGAAGGAGGCCCAGTACTTC
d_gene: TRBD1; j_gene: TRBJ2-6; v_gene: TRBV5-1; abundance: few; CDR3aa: CASSRGQSAPGANVLTF; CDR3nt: TGCGCCAGCAGCAGGGGACAGTCAGCACCTGGGGCCAACGTCCTGACTTTC
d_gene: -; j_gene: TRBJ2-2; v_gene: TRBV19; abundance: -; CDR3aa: CASSIGRNTGELFF; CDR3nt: TGTGCCAGTAGTATAGGAAGAAACACCGGGGAGCTGTTTTTT
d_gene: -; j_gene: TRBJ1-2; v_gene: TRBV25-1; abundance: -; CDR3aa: CASSRGLNYGYTF; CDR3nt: TGTGCCAGCAGCCGCGGACTGAACTATGGCTACACCTTC
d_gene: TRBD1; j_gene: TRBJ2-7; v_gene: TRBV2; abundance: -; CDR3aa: CASLGTGTF; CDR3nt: TGTGCCAGCCTTGGGACAGGGACTTTC
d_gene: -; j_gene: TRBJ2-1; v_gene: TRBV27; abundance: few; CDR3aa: CASSFGSYNEQFF; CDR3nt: TGTGCCAGCAGTTTCGGGAGCTACAATGAGCAGTTCTTC
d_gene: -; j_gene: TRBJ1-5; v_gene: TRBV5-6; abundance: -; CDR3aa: CASSLWGGTYSNQPQHF; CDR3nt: TGTGCCAGCAGCTTGTGGGGGGGGACCTATAGCAATCAGCCCCAGCATTTT
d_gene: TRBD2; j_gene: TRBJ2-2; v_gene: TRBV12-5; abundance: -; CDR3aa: CASGLGTSGSSLGSGELFF; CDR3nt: TGTGCTAGTGGTTTGGGAACTAGCGGGAGCTCCCTGGGGAGCGGGGAGCTGTTTTTT
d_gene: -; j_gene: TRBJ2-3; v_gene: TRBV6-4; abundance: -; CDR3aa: CASSDYEGGSGISTDTQYF; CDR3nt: TGTGCCAGCAGTGACTACGAAGGGGGGAGCGGGATTAGCACAGATACGCAGTATTTT
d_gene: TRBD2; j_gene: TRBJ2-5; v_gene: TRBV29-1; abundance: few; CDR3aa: CSVEHRTSGRARETQYF; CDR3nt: TGCAGCGTTGAACACAGGACTAGCGGGAGGGCCAGAGAGACCCAGTACTTC
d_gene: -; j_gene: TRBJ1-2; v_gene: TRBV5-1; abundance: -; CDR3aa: CASNDIMDNTNYGYTF; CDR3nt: TGCGCCAGCAACGATATTATGGACAACACTAACTATGGCTACACCTTC
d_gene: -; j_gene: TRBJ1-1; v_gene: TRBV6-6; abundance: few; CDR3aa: CASITGTEAFF; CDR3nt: TGTGCCAGCATAACGGGTACTGAAGCTTTCTTT
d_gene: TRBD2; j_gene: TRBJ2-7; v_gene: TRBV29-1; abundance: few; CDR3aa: CSVRTSGTGEQYF; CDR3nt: TGCAGCGTAAGGACTAGCGGGACTGGGGAGCAGTACTTC
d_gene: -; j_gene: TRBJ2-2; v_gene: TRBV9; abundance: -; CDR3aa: CASSVLAGELFF; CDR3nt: TGTGCCAGCAGCGTTCTCGCCGGGGAGCTGTTTTTT
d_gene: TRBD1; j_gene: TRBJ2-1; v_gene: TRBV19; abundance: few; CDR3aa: CASSPWDRLYNEQFF; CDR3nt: TGTGCCAGTAGTCCGTGGGACAGACTCTACAATGAGCAGTTCTTC
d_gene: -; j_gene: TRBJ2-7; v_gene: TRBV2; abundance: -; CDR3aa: CASSAIDGEQYF; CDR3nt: TGTGCCAGCAGTGCGATAGATGGCGAGCAGTACTTC
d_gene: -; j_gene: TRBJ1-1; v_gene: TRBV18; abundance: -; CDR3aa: CASSPIARTVSTEAFF; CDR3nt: TGTGCCAGCTCACCAATAGCCCGGACAGTGAGTACTGAAGCTTTCTTT
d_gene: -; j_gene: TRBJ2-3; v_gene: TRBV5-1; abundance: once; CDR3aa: CASSYGSGGVPDTQYF; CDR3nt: TGCGCCAGCAGTTACGGGTCCGGGGGAGTCCCAGATACGCAGTATTTT
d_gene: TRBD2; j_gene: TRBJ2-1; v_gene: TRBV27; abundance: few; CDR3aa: CASRATSGSPYNEQFF; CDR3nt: TGTGCCAGCAGAGCGACTAGCGGGAGTCCTTACAATGAGCAGTTCTTC
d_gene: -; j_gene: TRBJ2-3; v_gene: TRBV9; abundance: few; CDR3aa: CASSVGVGQGTDTQYF; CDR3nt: TGTGCCAGCAGCGTAGGAGTAGGCCAGGGCACAGATACGCAGTATTTT
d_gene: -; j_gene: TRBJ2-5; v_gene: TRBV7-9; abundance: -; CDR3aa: CASSRRGGEETQYF; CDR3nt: TGTGCCAGCAGCCGAAGGGGGGGCGAAGAGACCCAGTACTTC